This TCR beta chain was observed in a study of blood T cells in healthy people across ages. Whole-study findings and limits: Strong correlation existed between TCR beta diversity and naive T cell percentage. Among T cells, TCR beta diversity per million cells dropped roughly linearly as age rose.

The CDR3 loop spans 15 amino acids. Germline V CDR1 and CDR2: MNHEY, SVGAGI. This clonotype turned up a few times. Its antigen is as yet unknown. At one boundary the junction diverges from the germline segment, which might be a read error. Extracted total RNA amounted to at least 5 micrograms for each sample. The authors ran a second PCR of 7 to 11 cycles using a sample-barcoded 5' primer and a J-beta primer mix. TCRdb re-analysed the 5' RACE reads in MiXCR, keeping a single row per CDR3 protein. Of around 1,500,000 distinct CDR3 sequences in the sample, 28% were seen once. The specimen sequenced was blood. The sequence was collected from a woman aged 30 to 39 in good health. V is TRBV6-5 and J is TRBJ2-7, with TRBD1 matching over 7 bases. The CDR3 is CASSYQGDPVEEQYF. As DNA, the CDR3 is TGTGCCAGCAGTTACCAGGGGGACCCTGTAGAAGAGCAGTATTTC.